The 9 T cell receptor beta chains below all came from one sample that was sequenced in a study of blood T cell repertoires in COVID-19. Repertoires were generated with immunoSEQ multiplex PCR, while TCRdb's copy carries only in-frame clones and drops some. The sample contains around 60,000 clones, almost 85% of which appear only once. Sequencing input: peripheral blood. The source is a man between 60 and 70 years old with COVID-19, enrolled during active disease.

The chain couples TRBV5-1 to TRBJ2-5; 11 nucleotides match TRBD2. The V gene end was trimmed by 0 bases and the J gene end by 2 bases; junction bases not matched to a gene: 3. This CDR3 is 16 amino acids long. From germline, CDR1 is SGHRS and CDR2 YFSETQ. Written as DNA, the CDR3 is TGCGCCAGCAGCTTGGTGGGGACTAGCGGACAAGAGACCCAGTACTTC. This sequence encodes CASSLVGTSGQETQYF.

In its sample, this clone was seen once. The V and J genes are TRBV28 and TRBJ1-4, with 8 bases identical to TRBD1. After removal of 5 bases from V and 0 bases from J, the junction contained 8 bases not matched to a gene. This CDR3 is built from 17 residues. The germline V gene has CDR1 MDHEN and CDR2 SYDVKM. The CDR3 sequence is CASSPRTGRTTNEKLFF. The CDR3 DNA sequence: TGTGCCAGCAGTCCTCGGACAGGGAGGACAACTAATGAAAAACTGTTTTTT.

V usage is TRBV19 and J usage is TRBJ2-3, with D possibly matching TRBD1 (6 bases). In germline, CDR1 is LNHDA, CDR2 SQIVND (reference sequence). The length of the CDR3 is 14 residues. The germline V and J ends were trimmed by 10 bases and 2 bases, with 16 bases remaining between them. CDR3 bases: TGTGCCATCGCACAGGGTGTTAACACAGATACGCAGTATTTT. This translates into CAIAQGVNTDTQYF. Full variable domain (remainder filled in from reference TRBV19 and TRBJ2-3): DGGITQSPKYLFRKEGQNVTLSCEQNLNHDAMYWYRQDPGQGLRLIYYSQIVNDFQKGDIAEGYSVSREKKESFPLTVTSAQKNPTAFYLCAIAQGVNTDTQYFGPGTRLTVL.

The chain recombines TRBV6-5 with TRBJ1-5, with D perhaps matching TRBD1 (6 bases). Trimming cost V 10 bases and J 2 bases, with 12 bases left between them. The CDR3 has 13 residues. Germline V CDR1 and CDR2: MNHEY, SVGAGI. CDR3: CAILTGRNQPQHF. The CDR3 nucleotides are TGTGCCATCTTAACAGGGCGCAATCAGCCCCAGCATTTT.

The gene calls are TRBV18 and TRBJ2-1, with TRBD2 as a possible D gene (5 bases). The CDR3 has 13 residues. V gave up 6 bases and J gave up 6 bases, with 12 bases separating them. The V gene's germline CDR1 is KGHSH and CDR2 LQKENI. CDR3 amino acids: CASSLEELNEQFF. In DNA, the CDR3 is TGTGCCAGCTCCTTGGAGGAGCTCAATGAGCAGTTCTTC.

Concerning this clone itself: The same CDR3 arises from other DNA sequences in this sample as well. The chain joins TRBV3-1 (or the pseudogene TRBV3-2) to TRBJ2-1; D remains unclear. Deletions cut 4 bases from V and 3 bases from J, with 4 bases between. The CDR3 covers 12 residues. Germline V gives CDR1 LGHDT, CDR2 YNNKEL (reference sequence). CDR3 bases: TGTGCCAGCAGCCGTCTCTACAATGAGCAGTTCTTC. Its protein product is CASSRLYNEQFF.

The genes are TRBV28 and TRBJ1-4, with no clear D. V dropped 5 bases and J dropped 0 bases, with 13 bases sitting between them. Germline CDR1 and CDR2: MDHEN and SYDVKM. This CDR3 spans 16 amino acids. The DNA for the CDR3 is TGTGCCAGCAGTGGCTATGAGGCGGCAACTAATGAAAAACTGTTTTTT. Translation: CASSGYEAATNEKLFF.

This clone was detected a few times. The CDR3 here is CASSRGTSGGPNTGELFF. CDR3 coding DNA: TGCGCCAGCAGCCGGGGGACTAGCGGGGGACCCAACACCGGGGAGCTGTTTTTT. The chain combines TRBV5-1 with TRBJ2-2; 14 bases agree with TRBD2. Germline-derived CDR1 and CDR2 are SGHRS and YFSETQ. V lost 4 bases and J lost 2; bases outside the gene matches: 7. The CDR3 contains 18 residues.

V and J are TRBV10-2 and TRBJ1-2, with 10 bases lining up with TRBD1. The CDR3 is 17 amino acids. The ends lost 2 bases at V and 0 bases at J; junction bases unmatched: 6. Germline CDR1 WSHSY, CDR2 SAAADI. The CDR3 DNA reads TGCGCCAGCAGTGAGATGGGACAGGGGAATTCTAACTATGGCTACACCTTC. Translated, it gives CASSEMGQGNSNYGYTF.